In its sample, the clone carrying this T cell receptor (beta chain) was seen a few times. This CDR3 has 16 amino acids. The germline V gene has CDR1 SEHNR and CDR2 FQNEAQ (reference sequence). V was clipped by 5 bases and J by 4 bases; unmatched bases: 10. The sample originates from a study of blood T cell repertoires in COVID-19. Study at large: Acute and convalescent COVID-19 samples came from the United States, Italy and Spain. Sources were T cells, B-cell-depleted T cells, or PBMCs; the material itself was cDNA or gDNA.

Authors' processing steps: Cell counts per sample came from amplifying reference gene primers. Clones were read by immunoSEQ multiplex PCR, and TCRdb kept only the in-frame ones, dropping some. The V and J calls and clone size are taken from that table; D and trimming were inferred from the DNA. Among roughly 230,000 clones, around 83% were seen once, and the ten largest hold approximately 9%. Sequences were obtained from peripheral blood. This rearrangement joins TRBV7-9 to TRBJ2-1; 8 bases are shared with TRBD2. This receptor was identified in a man aged 40-49 years with active or convalescent COVID-19. This CDR3 reads CASSPTSGGGYNEQFF. CDR3 nucleotides: TGTGCCAGCAGCCCCACCTCGGGAGGGGGATACAATGAGCAGTTCTTC.